This is a list of T cell receptor beta chains from one sample in a study of blood T cell repertoires in COVID-19. The protocol was immunoSEQ multiplex PCR, while the TCRdb copy is restricted to in-frame clones and leaves out a portion. The sample has over 200,000 clones, about four fifths seen once; the top ten hold around 2%. The sequenced sample was PBMCs or T cells enriched from blood (not recorded which). The receptors stem from a man aged 60 to 75 who had recovered from COVID-19. CDR3s include the opening cysteine and the closing phenylalanine or tryptophan. D genes are given only for firm matches. The listing skips clone size in some rows; elsewhere it reads once, few, many or a size class.

D gene	V gene	clone size	J gene	CDR3 DNA	CDR3 protein
TRBD2	TRBV12-5	-	TRBJ2-5	TGTGCTAGTGGTTTGTTAGCGGGGGCCCCGGGGACCCAGTACTTC	CASGLLAGAPGTQYF
TRBD1	TRBV5-6	-	TRBJ2-7	TGTGCCAGCAGCCCGTCCGGGACAGGAACCTACGAGCAGTACTTC	CASSPSGTGTYEQYF
-	TRBV2	once	TRBJ2-7	TGTGCCAGCATTGTCGGACGAGCGGCTTTCGAGCAGTACTTC	CASIVGRAAFEQYF
TRBD1	TRBV18	-	TRBJ2-5	TGTGCCAGCTCATCCCGACAGGGAAACCAAGAGACCCAGTACTTC	CASSSRQGNQETQYF
TRBD1	TRBV11-3	-	TRBJ1-2	TGTGCCAGCAGCGTAGGGGGACAGGTCTATGGCTACACCTTC	CASSVGGQVYGYTF
TRBD2	TRBV5-1	few	TRBJ2-3	TGCGCCAGCAGCTTTACTAGCGGGGGCACAGATACGCAGTATTTT	CASSFTSGGTDTQYF
TRBD1	TRBV7-2	-	TRBJ1-5	TGTGCCAGCAGCTTAGAACAGGGGAGGAGGCAGCCCCAGCATTTT	CASSLEQGRRQPQHF
-	TRBV30	-	TRBJ1-5	TGTGCCTGGAGTGGCCGGGACTCAACAGCCGATAGCAATCAGCCCCAGCATTTT	CAWSGRDSTADSNQPQHF
TRBD1	TRBV9	-	TRBJ2-3	TGTGCCAGCAGCGAACTTCCGGGACAGGGGGCCAGCACAGATACGCAGTATTTT	CASSELPGQGASTDTQYF
TRBD1	TRBV18	-	TRBJ1-5	TGTGCCAGCTCAGCCGGGACAGGGAGCCATCAGCCCCAGCATTTT	CASSAGTGSHQPQHF
TRBD1	TRBV5-6	-	TRBJ1-5	TGTGCCAGCAGCTTGGGGACAGGGAACGGCAATCAGCCCCAGCATTTT	CASSLGTGNGNQPQHF
TRBD1	TRBV18	-	TRBJ1-1	TGTGCCAGCTCACCATCTCCTACGGGACAGCCAAACACTGAAGCTTTCTTT	CASSPSPTGQPNTEAFF
TRBD1	TRBV27	once	TRBJ1-2	TGTGCCAGCAGAAAACAGGGGGCGGAAAACTATGGCTACACCTTC	CASRKQGAENYGYTF
-	TRBV11-3	-	TRBJ2-7	TGTGCCAGCAGCCCAGAAGGCGGTTACGAGCAGTACTTC	CASSPEGGYEQYF
TRBD1	TRBV19	-	TRBJ1-2	TGTGCCGGGCAGGACAGGGATGGCTACACCTTC	CAGQDRDGYTF
TRBD1	TRBV5-1	-	TRBJ1-1	TGCGCCAGCAGCCTAAGGACAGGGTCGGGGACTGAAGCTTTCTTT	CASSLRTGSGTEAFF
TRBD1	TRBV10-3	-	TRBJ1-6	TGTGCCAGCGCATCGGGACAGGGGAATTCACCCCTCCACTTT	CASASGQGNSPLHF
-	TRBV7-2	-	TRBJ1-5	TGTGCCAGCCGTGCAGGACTCAATCAGCCCCAGCATTTT	CASRAGLNQPQHF
-	TRBV5-1	-	TRBJ1-6	TGCGCCAGCAGCACCCGACAGGAGATCAATTCACCCCTCCACTTT	CASSTRQEINSPLHF
TRBD1	TRBV4-1	few	TRBJ2-1	TGCGCCAGCAGCCAACAAGACAGGGGCACCTACAATGAGCAGTTCTTC	CASSQQDRGTYNEQFF
TRBD1	TRBV10-3	-	TRBJ1-1	TGTGCCATCAGTGAGTCAGTAGGACAGGGGGCGGCTGAAGCTTTCTTT	CAISESVGQGAAEAFF
TRBD2	TRBV24-1	-	TRBJ2-7	TGTGCCACCAGTAGTTGTACGGGAGGGAGCTCCTACGAGCAGTACTTC	CATSSCTGGSSYEQYF
TRBD1	TRBV5-1	-	TRBJ1-1	TGCGCCAGCAGCCCTGGACAGGGAAATTTGGCTGAAGCTTTCTTT	CASSPGQGNLAEAFF
-	TRBV11-3	-	TRBJ2-2	TGTGCCAGCAGCTCAGGCGGGGGCGCCGGGGAGCTGTTTTTT	CASSSGGGAGELFF
-	TRBV7-2	-	TRBJ2-7	TGTGCCAGCAGCTCAACCCCGGTCTACGAGCAGTACTTC	CASSSTPVYEQYF
-	TRBV12-3/TRBV12-4	-	TRBJ1-2	TGTGCCATCTCGCTAGGGGCAGGTGGCTACACCTTC	CAISLGAGGYTF
TRBD1	TRBV24-1	-	TRBJ1-5	TGTGCCACCAGTGCCGGGACAGACAATCAGCCCCAGCATTTT	CATSAGTDNQPQHF
TRBD1	TRBV19	once	TRBJ1-5	TGTGCCAGCTCTATGCAGGGGGGCCCGCAGCCCCAGCATTTT	CASSMQGGPQPQHF
-	TRBV25-1	once	TRBJ2-1	TGTGCCAGCAAGAGTCAGGGGCAGTACAATGAGCAGTTCTTC	CASKSQGQYNEQFF
-	TRBV5-6	-	TRBJ2-7	TGTGCCAGCAGCTTGGTGGGGGGAGGCGAGCAGTACTTC	CASSLVGGGEQYF
TRBD2	TRBV9	-	TRBJ2-1	TGTGCCAGCAGCGCCTTCGGGACTAGCGGGGGATACAATGAGCAGTTCTTC	CASSAFGTSGGYNEQFF
TRBD1	TRBV10-3	-	TRBJ2-7	TGTGCCATCAGCCCGGGACAGAAGGACCACGAGCAGTACTTC	CAISPGQKDHEQYF
-	TRBV4-3	-	TRBJ2-5	TGCGCCAGCAGCCAACTTTCAGGGGACGCGTTGGAGACCCAGTACTTC	CASSQLSGDALETQYF
-	TRBV12-5	-	TRBJ2-3	TGTGCTAGTGGTTTGGAACGACAGACTAGCACAGATACGCAGTATTTT	CASGLERQTSTDTQYF
-	TRBV29-1	-	TRBJ2-7	TGCAGCGTTGAAGGCCAGGGGCCCGACTACGAGCAGTACTTC	CSVEGQGPDYEQYF
TRBD2	TRBV5-6	-	TRBJ2-1	TGTGCCAGCAGCTCCAGGAATAGCGGGGTCTACAATGAGCAGTTCTTC	CASSSRNSGVYNEQFF
TRBD1	TRBV11-2	-	TRBJ2-5	TGTGCCAGCAGCTTACAGGGGGCTCTGAAGGAGACCCAGTACTTC	CASSLQGALKETQYF